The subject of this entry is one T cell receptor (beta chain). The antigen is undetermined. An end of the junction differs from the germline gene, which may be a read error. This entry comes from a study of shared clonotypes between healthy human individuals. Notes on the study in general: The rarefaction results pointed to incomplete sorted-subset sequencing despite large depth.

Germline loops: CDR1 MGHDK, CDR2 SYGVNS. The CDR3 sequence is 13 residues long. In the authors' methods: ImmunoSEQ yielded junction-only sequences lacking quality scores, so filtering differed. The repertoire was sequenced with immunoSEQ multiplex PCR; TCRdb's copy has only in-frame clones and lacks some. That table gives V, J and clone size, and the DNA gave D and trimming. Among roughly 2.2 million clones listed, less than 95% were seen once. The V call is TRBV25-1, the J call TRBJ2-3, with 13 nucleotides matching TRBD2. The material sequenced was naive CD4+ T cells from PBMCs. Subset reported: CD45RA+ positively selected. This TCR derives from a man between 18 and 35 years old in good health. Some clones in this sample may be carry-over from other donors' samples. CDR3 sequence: CASSERTSGSILF. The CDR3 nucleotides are TGTGCCAGCAGTGAACGGACTAGCGGGAGCATATTATTT.